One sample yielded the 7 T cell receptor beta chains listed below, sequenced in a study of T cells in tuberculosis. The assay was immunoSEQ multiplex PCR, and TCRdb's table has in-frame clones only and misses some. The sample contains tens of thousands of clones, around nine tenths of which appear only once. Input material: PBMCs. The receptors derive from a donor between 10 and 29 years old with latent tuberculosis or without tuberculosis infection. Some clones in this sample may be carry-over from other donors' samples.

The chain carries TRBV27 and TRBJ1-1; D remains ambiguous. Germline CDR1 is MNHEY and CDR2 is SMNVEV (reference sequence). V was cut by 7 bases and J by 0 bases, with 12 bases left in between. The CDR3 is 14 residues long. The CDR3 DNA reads TGTGCCAGCAATTCTCTGTACATGAACACTGAAGCTTTCTTT. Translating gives CASNSLYMNTEAFF.

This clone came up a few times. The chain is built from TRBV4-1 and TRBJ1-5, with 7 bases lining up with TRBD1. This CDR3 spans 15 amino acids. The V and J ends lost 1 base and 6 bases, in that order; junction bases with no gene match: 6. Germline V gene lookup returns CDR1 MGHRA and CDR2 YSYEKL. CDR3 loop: CASSQVTGDTQPQHF. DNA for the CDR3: TGCGCCAGCAGCCAAGTAACAGGGGATACTCAGCCCCAGCATTTT.

CDR3 nucleotides: TGTGCCAGCAGTGCGTGGAGCACTGAAGCTTTCTTT. Translation: CASSAWSTEAFF. The chain combines TRBV25-1 with TRBJ1-1; no clear D. Germline CDR1 reads MGHDK; CDR2 reads SYGVNS. Trimming stripped 4 bases from V and 4 bases from J, with 7 bases between. The CDR3 is 12 amino acids. The full variable domain, in which reference TRBV25-1 and TRBJ1-1 provide the parts outside the CDR3, is EADIYQTPRYLVIGTGKKITLECSQTMGHDKMYWYQQDPGMELHLIHYSYGVNSTEKGDLSSESTVSRIRTEHFPLTLESARPSHTSQYLCASSAWSTEAFFGQGTRLTVV.

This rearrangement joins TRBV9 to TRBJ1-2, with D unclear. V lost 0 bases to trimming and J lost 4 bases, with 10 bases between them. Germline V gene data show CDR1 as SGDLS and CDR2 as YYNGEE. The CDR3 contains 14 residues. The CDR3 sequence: CASSVGQEGYGYTF. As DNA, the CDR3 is TGTGCCAGCAGCGTAGGGCAGGAAGGCTATGGCTACACCTTC.

In DNA, the CDR3 is TGTGCTAGTGGTTTGGTGACAGACAACTATGGCTACACCTTC. Protein sequence: CASGLVTDNYGYTF. J is TRBJ1-2 and V is TRBV12-5, with D possibly matching TRBD1 (5 bases). Germline V gene data show CDR1 as LGHNT and CDR2 as FRNRAP. V shed 0 bases and J shed 2 bases, with 7 bases lying between them. This CDR3 is 14 amino acids long.

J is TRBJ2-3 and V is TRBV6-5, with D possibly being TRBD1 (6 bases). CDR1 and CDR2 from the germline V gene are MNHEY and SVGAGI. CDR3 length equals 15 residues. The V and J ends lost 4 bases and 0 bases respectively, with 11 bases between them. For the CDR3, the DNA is TGTGCCAGCAGTTTGGGGACACCTAGCACAGATACGCAGTATTTT. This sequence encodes CASSLGTPSTDTQYF.

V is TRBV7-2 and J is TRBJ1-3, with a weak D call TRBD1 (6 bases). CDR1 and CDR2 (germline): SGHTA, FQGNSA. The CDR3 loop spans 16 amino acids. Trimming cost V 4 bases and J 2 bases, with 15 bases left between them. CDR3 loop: CASSSGGKIAGNTIYF. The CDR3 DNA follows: TGTGCCAGCAGCTCGGGGGGCAAGATCGCTGGAAACACCATATATTTT.